In this sample, the clone carrying this T cell receptor (beta chain) turned up a few times. This specimen belongs to a study of blood T cell repertoires in COVID-19. Study-level background: The origin of the acute and convalescent COVID-19 samples was the United States, Italy and Spain. Sample material is recorded as cDNA or gDNA derived from T cells, B-cell-depleted T cells, or PBMCs.

Here immunoSEQ multiplex PCR was the method, and the copy in TCRdb shows in-frame clones only, minus some. Of 250,000 to 350,000 clones listed, around nine tenths were seen once; the top ten hold around 10%. The CDR3 loop spans 14 amino acids. V was cut by 7 bases and J by 4 bases, with 16 bases left in between. CDR1 and CDR2 (germline): SGHAT, FQNNGV. This chain connects TRBV11-2 to TRBJ1-2; TRBD1 is a possible D gene (5 bases). The specimen was peripheral blood. The receptor was derived from a woman aged 25 to 45 with COVID-19, enrolled during active disease. The CDR3 DNA follows: TGTGCCAGCACCCCCACCAGGGAGGGCTATGGCTACACCTTC. This translates into CASTPTREGYGYTF.